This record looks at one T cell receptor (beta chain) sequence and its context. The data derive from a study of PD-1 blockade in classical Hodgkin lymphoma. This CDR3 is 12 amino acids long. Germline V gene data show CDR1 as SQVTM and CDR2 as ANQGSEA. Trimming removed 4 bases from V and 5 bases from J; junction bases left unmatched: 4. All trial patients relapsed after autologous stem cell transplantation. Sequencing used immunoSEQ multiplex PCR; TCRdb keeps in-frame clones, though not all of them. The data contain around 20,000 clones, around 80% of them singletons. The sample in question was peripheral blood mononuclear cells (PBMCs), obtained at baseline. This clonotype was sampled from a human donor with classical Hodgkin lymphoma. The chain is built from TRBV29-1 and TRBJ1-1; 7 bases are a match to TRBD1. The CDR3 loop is CSVALQGTEAFF. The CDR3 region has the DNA TGCAGCGTTGCCCTACAGGGGACTGAAGCTTTCTTT.